The following is a T cell receptor beta chain sequence with its context. The sample belongs to a study of blood T cell repertoires in COVID-19. The overall study: Both acute and convalescent COVID-19 samples were obtained from the United States, Italy and Spain.

Clones were read by immunoSEQ multiplex PCR, and TCRdb kept only the in-frame ones, dropping some. This sample carries some 350,000 clones, over 75% of them seen once, and the ten largest clones take roughly 1%. Participants reported their clinical history, and cohort assignment relied on those reports. Recovery among Cohort 3 donors was established by two negative PCRs, clearance, or symptom resolution. The J segment lost 7 bases and the V segment lost 7 bases, leaving 7 bases of the junction unmatched. The CDR3 runs 14 residues. Germline V gene lookup returns CDR1 KGHDR and CDR2 SFDVKD. The sample comprised PBMCs or T cells enriched from blood (not recorded which). The clonotype comes from a man aged 18 to 29 who had recovered from COVID-19. This chain links TRBV24-1 with TRBJ1-5; 9 bases line up with TRBD1. CDR3 protein: CATRGQGLEQPQHF. The CDR3 DNA reads as TGTGCCACCAGGGGACAGGGCTTGGAACAGCCCCAGCATTTT.